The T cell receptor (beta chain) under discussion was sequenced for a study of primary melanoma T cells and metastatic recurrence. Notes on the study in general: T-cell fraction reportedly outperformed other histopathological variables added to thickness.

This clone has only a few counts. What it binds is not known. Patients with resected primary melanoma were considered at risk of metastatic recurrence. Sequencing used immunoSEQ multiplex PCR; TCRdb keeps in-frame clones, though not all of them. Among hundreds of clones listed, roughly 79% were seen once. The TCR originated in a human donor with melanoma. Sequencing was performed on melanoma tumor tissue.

Written as DNA, the CDR3 is TGTGCCAGCAGCGTTAGCGGGACAGGCGAGGGCTACACCTTC. Amino acid sequence: CASSVSGTGEGYTF. V is TRBV11-3 and J is TRBJ1-2, with 8 positions matching TRBD1. CDR1 and CDR2 from the germline V gene are SGHNT and YENEEA. V lost 5 bases to trimming and J lost 8 bases; unmatched junction nucleotides: 10. The CDR3 is 14 amino acids.